The sequence of this T cell receptor beta chain was determined in a study of tumor and adjacent non-tumor tissue in lung cancer. Study-level background: There were roughly 11 adenocarcinoma, a couple of squamous cell carcinoma and 1 small cell lung cancer cases. The patients, around 10 men and 4 or 5 women, were about 31 to 76 with stage I to III disease.

TCRbeta libraries were built with three rounds of nested PCR, modified from ARM-PCR. TCRdb redid the calling of the multiplex PCR reads with MiXCR, one entry per CDR3 protein. The data contain approximately 150,000 distinct CDR3 sequences, around 61% of them singletons. RNA was extracted from bulk tissue without any cell sorting. Between August and November 2014, newly diagnosed, chemotherapy-naive lung cancer patients underwent thoracic surgery in China. This clonotype was picked up one time. Its target is not known. Study-wide findings and caveats: In normal lung, the top 100 clones were significantly more dominant than in tumor.

Sequencing was performed on lung tumor tissue. This sequence was found in a man between 60 and 75 years old with small cell lung cancer.

CDR3: CASSLCPGTETQYF. The DNA of the CDR3 is TGTGCCAGCAGCCTCTGCCCGGGGACCGAGACCCAGTACTTC. The rearrangement uses TRBV11-2 and TRBJ2-5; possibly TRBD1 or TRBD2 for D (5 bases each). The CDR3 loop spans 14 amino acids. The ends were cut back, 5 bases at V and 5 bases at J, with 15 bases in the middle. Germline loops: CDR1 SGHAT, CDR2 FQNNGV.